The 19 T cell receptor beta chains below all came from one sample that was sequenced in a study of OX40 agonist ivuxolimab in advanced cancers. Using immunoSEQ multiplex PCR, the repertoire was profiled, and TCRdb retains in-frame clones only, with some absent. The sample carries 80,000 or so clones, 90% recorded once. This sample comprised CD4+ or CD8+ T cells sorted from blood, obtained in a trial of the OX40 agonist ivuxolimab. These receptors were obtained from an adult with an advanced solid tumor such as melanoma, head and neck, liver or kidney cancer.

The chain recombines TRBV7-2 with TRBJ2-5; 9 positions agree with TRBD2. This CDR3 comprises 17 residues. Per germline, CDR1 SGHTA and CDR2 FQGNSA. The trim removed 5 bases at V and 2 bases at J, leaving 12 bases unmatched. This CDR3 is CASSTQPSGAMQETQYF. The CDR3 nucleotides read TGTGCCAGCAGCACACAGCCTAGCGGGGCCATGCAAGAGACCCAGTACTTC.

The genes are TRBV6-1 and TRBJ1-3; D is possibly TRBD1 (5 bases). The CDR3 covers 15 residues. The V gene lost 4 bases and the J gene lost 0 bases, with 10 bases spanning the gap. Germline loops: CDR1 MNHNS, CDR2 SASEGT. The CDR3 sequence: CASSAGVRSGNTIYF. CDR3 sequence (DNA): TGTGCCAGCAGTGCGGGGGTACGCTCTGGAAACACCATATATTTT.

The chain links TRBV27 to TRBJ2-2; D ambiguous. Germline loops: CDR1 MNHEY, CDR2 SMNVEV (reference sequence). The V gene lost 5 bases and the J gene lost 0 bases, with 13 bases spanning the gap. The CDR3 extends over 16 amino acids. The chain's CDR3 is CASSPSWAANTGELFF. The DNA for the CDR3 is TGTGCCAGCAGTCCCTCCTGGGCGGCGAACACCGGGGAGCTGTTTTTT.

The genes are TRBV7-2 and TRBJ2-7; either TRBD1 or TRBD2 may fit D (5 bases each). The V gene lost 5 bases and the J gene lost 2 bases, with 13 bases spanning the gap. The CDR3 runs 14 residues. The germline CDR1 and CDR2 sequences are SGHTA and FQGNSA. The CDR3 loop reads CASSIPGPAYEQYF. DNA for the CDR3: TGTGCCAGCAGCATACCGGGACCCGCCTACGAGCAGTACTTC.

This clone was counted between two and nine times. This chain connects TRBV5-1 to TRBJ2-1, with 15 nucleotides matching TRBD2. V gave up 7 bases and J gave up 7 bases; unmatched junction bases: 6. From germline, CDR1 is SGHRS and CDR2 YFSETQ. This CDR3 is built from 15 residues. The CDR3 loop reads CASSRTSGRGNEQFF. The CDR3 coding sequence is TGCGCCAGCTCGCGGACTAGCGGGAGGGGGAATGAGCAGTTCTTC.

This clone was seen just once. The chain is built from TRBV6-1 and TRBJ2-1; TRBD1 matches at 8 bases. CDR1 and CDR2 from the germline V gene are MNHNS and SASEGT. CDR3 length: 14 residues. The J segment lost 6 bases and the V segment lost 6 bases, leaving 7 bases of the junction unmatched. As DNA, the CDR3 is TGTGCCAGCAGGAGCGGACAGGGACTCAATGAGCAGTTCTTC. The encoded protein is CASRSGQGLNEQFF.

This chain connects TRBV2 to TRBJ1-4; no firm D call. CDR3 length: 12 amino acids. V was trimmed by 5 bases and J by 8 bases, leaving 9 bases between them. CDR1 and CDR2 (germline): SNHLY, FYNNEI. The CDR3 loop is CASSPGWEKLFF. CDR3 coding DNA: TGTGCCAGCAGTCCCGGATGGGAAAAACTGTTTTTT. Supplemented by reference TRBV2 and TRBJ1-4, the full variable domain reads EPEVTQTPSHQVTQMGQEVILRCVPISNHLYFYWYRQILGQKVEFLVSFYNNEISEKSEIFDDQFSVERPDGSNFTLKIRSTKLEDSAMYFCASSPGWEKLFFGSGTQLSVL.

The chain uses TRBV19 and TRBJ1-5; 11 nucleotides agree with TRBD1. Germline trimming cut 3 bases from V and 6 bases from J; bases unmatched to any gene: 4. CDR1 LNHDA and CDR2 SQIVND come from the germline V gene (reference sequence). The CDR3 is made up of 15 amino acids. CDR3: CASSIYGTGGQPQHF. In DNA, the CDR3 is TGTGCCAGTAGTATTTATGGGACAGGGGGTCAGCCCCAGCATTTT.

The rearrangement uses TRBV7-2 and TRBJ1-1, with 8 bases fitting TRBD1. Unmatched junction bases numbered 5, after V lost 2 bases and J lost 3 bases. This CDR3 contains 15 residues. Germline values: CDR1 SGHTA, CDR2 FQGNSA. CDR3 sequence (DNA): TGTGCCAGCAGCTTACAGGGGGCCTGGGACACTGAAGCTTTCTTT. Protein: CASSLQGAWDTEAFF.

This chain's CDR3 is CASSLSPGANVLTF. CDR3 in DNA: TGTGCCAGCAGCTTATCGCCTGGGGCCAACGTCCTGACTTTC. The genes are TRBV7-2 and TRBJ2-6, with D hard to call. V lost 2 bases and J 2 bases, leaving 4 bases between the germline ends. From germline, CDR1 is SGHTA and CDR2 FQGNSA. The CDR3 length is 14 residues. The variable domain in full, completed from reference TRBV7-2 and TRBJ2-6, reads GAGVSQSPSNKVTEKGKDVELRCDPISGHTALYWYRQSLGQGLEFLIYFQGNSAPDKSGLPSDRFSAERTGGSVSTLTIQRTQQEDSAVYLCASSLSPGANVLTFGAGSRLTVL.

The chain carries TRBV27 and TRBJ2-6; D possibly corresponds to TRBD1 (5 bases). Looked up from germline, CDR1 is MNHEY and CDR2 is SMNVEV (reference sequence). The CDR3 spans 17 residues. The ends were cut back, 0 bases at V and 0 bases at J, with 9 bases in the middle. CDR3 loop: CASSLSDGASGANVLTF. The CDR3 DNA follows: TGTGCCAGCAGTTTATCGGATGGGGCCTCTGGGGCCAACGTCCTGACTTTC.

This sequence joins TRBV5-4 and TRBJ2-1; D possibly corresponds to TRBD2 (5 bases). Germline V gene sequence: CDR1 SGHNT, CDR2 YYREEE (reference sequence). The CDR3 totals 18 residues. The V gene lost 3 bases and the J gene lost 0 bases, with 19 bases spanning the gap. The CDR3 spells CASSSGVSGRSSYNEQFF. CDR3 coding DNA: TGTGCCAGCAGCTCTGGGGTGAGTGGGAGAAGCTCCTACAATGAGCAGTTCTTC.

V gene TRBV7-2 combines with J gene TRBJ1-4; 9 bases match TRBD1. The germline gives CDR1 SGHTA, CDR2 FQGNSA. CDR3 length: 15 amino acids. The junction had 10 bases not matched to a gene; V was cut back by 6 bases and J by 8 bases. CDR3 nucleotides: TGTGCCAGCAGTTTGTCCGGGACAGGGAACGAAAAACTGTTTTTT. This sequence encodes CASSLSGTGNEKLFF.

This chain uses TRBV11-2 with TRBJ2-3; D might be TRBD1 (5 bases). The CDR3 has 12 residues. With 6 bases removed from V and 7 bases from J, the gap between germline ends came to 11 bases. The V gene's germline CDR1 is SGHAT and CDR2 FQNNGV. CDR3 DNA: TGTGCCAGCAGGATAGGGGCCTATACGCAGTATTTT. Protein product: CASRIGAYTQYF.

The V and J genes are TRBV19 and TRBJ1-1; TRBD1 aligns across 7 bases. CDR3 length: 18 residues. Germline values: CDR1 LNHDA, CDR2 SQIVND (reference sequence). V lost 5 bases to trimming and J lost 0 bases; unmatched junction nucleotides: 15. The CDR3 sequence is CASSRTLSSQGMNTEAFF. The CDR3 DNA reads TGTGCCAGTAGTCGTACTCTTTCTTCACAGGGGATGAACACTGAAGCTTTCTTT.

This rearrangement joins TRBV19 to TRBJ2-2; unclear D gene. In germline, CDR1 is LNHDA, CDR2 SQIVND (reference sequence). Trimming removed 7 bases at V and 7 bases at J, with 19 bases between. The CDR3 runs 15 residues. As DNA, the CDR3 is TGTGCCAGTACAAGATCGTCCCAAACCCTCGGGGAGCTGTTTTTT. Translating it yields CASTRSSQTLGELFF.

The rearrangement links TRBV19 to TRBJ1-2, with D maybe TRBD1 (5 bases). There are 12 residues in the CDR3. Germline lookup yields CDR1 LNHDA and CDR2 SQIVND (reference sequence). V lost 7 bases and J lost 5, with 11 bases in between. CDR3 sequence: CASTPGGYGYTF. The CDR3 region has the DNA TGTGCCAGTACCCCGGGGGGATATGGCTACACCTTC.

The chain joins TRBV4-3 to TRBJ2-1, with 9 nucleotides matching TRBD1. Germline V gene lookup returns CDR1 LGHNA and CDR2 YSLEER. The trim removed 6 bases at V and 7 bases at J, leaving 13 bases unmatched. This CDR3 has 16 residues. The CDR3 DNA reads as TGCGCCAGCAGTACACTCCCGGGACAGGGTAGAAATGAGCAGTTCTTC. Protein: CASSTLPGQGRNEQFF.

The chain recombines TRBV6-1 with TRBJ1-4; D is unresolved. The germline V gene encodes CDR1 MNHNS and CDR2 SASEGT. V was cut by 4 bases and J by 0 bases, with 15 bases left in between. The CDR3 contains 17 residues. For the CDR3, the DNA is TGTGCCAGCAGTGTGCTGGGTGTGACTCCAACTAATGAAAAACTGTTTTTT. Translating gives CASSVLGVTPTNEKLFF.